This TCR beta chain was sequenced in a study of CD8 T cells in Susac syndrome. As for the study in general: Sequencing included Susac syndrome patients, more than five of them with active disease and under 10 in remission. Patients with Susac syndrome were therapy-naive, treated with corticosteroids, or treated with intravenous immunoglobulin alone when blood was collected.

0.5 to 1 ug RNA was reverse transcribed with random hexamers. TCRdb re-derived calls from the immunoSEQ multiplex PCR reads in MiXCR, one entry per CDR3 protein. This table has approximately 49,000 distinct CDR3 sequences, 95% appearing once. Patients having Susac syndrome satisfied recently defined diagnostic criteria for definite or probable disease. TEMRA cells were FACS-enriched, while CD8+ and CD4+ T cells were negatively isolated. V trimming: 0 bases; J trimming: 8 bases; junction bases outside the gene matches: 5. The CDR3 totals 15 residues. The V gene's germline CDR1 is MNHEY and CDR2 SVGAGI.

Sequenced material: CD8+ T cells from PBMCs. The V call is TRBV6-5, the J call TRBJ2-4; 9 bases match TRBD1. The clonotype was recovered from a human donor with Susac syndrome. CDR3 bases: TGTGCCAGCAGTTACTCGAGACAGGGGGGGGACATTCAGTACTTC. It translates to CASSYSRQGGDIQYF.